This T cell receptor beta chain was observed in a study of tissue T cells after allogeneic stem cell transplantation. Time point given: mouse harvest day 7 after allogeneic transplant. Tail vein injection delivered 10^7 T-cell-depleted bone marrow cells and 10^6 splenic CD5+ T cells. B6 (H2b) cells into BALB/c (H2d) mice; tissues taken at day 7 or 14. V gave up 6 bases and J gave up 1 base, with 10 bases separating them. CDR3 length: 13 residues. Germline lookup yields CDR1 SGHSA and CDR2 FRNQAP. Profiled with immunoSEQ multiplex PCR; TCRdb holds only in-frame clones, not every one. The sample has about 4,200 clones, 45% to 60% seen once. Turning to this clone: Its cognate antigen is unknown. Mouse gene names and germline throughout. The CDR3 is cut off 1 residue early in the read; its end comes from the germline J gene.

Study findings and constraints: Tissue-detected TCR repertoire was only partly captured by blood and spleen T cells.

This receptor was taken from a female BALB/c mouse given C57BL/6 T cells with graft-versus-host disease after an allogeneic hematopoietic cell transplant. The material sequenced was lymph node tissue. The genes are TRBV16 and TRBJ2-7, with D perhaps TRBD2 (6 bases). CDR3 sequence reads: CASRRLGSYEQYF. The DNA read from the CDR3 is TGTGCAAGCAGACGGCTGGGGTCCTATGAACAGTAC.